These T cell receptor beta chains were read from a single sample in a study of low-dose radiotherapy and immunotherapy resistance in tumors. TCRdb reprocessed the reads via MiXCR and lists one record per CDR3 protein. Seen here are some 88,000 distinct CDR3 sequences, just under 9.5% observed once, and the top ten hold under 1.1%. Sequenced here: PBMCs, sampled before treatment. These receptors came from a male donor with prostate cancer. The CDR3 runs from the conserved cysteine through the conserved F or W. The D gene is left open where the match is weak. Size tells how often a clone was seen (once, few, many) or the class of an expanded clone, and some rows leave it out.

CDR3aa: CAWGRTAEKLFF; CDR3nt: TGTGCCTGGGGACGGACCGCTGAAAAACTGTTTTTT; j_gene: TRBJ1-4; abundance: -; d_gene: -; v_gene: TRBV30
CDR3aa: CARTPERERLIGNYEQYF; CDR3nt: TGTGCCAGAACCCCCGAACGGGAGCGACTAATTGGAAACTACGAGCAGTACTTC; j_gene: TRBJ2-7; abundance: many; d_gene: -; v_gene: TRBV28
CDR3aa: CAISGDRATDTQYF; CDR3nt: TGTGCCATCAGTGGGGACCGAGCGACAGATACGCAGTATTTT; j_gene: TRBJ2-3; abundance: many; d_gene: -; v_gene: TRBV10-3
CDR3aa: CASSLAGTGDYNEQFF; CDR3nt: TGTGCCAGCAGCCTAGCCGGGACAGGGGACTACAATGAGCAGTTCTTC; j_gene: TRBJ2-1; abundance: many; d_gene: TRBD1; v_gene: TRBV7-2
CDR3aa: CASSHQLSGRPGNEQFF; CDR3nt: TGCGCCAGCAGCCACCAACTTAGCGGGAGGCCTGGTAATGAGCAGTTCTTC; j_gene: TRBJ2-1; abundance: many; d_gene: TRBD2; v_gene: TRBV4-3
CDR3aa: CSALWGPYNEQFF; CDR3nt: TGCAGTGCTTTATGGGGGCCCTACAATGAGCAGTTCTTC; j_gene: TRBJ2-1; abundance: few; d_gene: -; v_gene: TRBV20-1
CDR3aa: CASSDPSGGRGEQFF; CDR3nt: TGTGCCAGCAGTGACCCCTCTGGCGGGAGAGGTGAGCAGTTCTTC; j_gene: TRBJ2-1; abundance: many; d_gene: TRBD2; v_gene: TRBV28
CDR3aa: CASSLKGYQPQHF; CDR3nt: TGCGCCAGCAGCTTAAAGGGATATCAGCCCCAGCATTTT; j_gene: TRBJ1-5; abundance: many; d_gene: -; v_gene: TRBV5-1
CDR3aa: CASSPPRSGSYNEQFF; CDR3nt: TGTGCCAGCAGTCCCCCCCGCAGCGGGAGCTACAATGAGCAGTTCTTC; j_gene: TRBJ2-1; abundance: many; d_gene: TRBD2; v_gene: TRBV12-3/TRBV12-4
CDR3aa: CASSYSRDHETQYF; CDR3nt: TGTGCCAGCAGTTATTCACGGGACCACGAGACCCAGTACTTC; j_gene: TRBJ2-5; abundance: many; d_gene: -; v_gene: TRBV6-5
CDR3aa: CASSREVGQGGEKLFF; CDR3nt: TGCGCCAGCAGCCGAGAGGTGGGACAGGGTGGTGAAAAACTGTTTTTT; j_gene: TRBJ1-4; abundance: many; d_gene: TRBD1; v_gene: TRBV4-3